This T cell receptor beta chain was documented in a study of cytomegalovirus exposure and HLA in healthy donors. The study, taken as a whole, reports: While the bulk of TCR sequences proved rare, some public TCRs turned up in many donors. A few CMV-associated chains proved CMV antigen-specific in vitro.

Sequenced by immunoSEQ multiplex PCR; TCRdb stores in-frame clones only, minus some. The sample carries 150,000 to 200,000 clones, about 84% recorded once. On this clone: The antigen is not known.

CDR1 is MGHRA and CDR2 is YSYEKL in the germline V gene. This CDR3 region has 13 residues. V was shortened by 4 bases and J by 0 bases, with 7 bases between the two germline ends. The sample was PBMCs. V usage is TRBV4-1 and J usage is TRBJ2-7; D is unresolved. The TCR comes from a woman under 30 in good health and CMV-seronegative. The CDR3 nucleotides are TGCGCCAGCAGCCCTAAGAGCTCCTACGAGCAGTACTTC. Its translation is CASSPKSSYEQYF.